This T cell receptor beta chain was obtained from a study of chronic HIV infection and antiretroviral therapy. This clonotype was seen a handful of times. The CDR3 runs to 15 residues. The V segment lost 1 base and the J segment 5 bases; nucleotides outside the gene matches: 6. Germline assignment: CDR1 LNHNV and CDR2 YYDKDF (reference sequence). MiXCR, run by TCRdb on the 5' RACE reads, gives a single entry per CDR3 protein. This sample has just over 30,000 distinct CDR3 sequences, with about 9.6% found just once. The V and J genes are TRBV15 and TRBJ1-1; 8 bases fit TRBD1. The clonotype originates from an adult who had HIV and had not received antiretroviral therapy, or was an uninfected healthy control (not recorded which). The sample comprised peripheral blood. The CDR3 reads CATSRGTGRGTEAFF. The CDR3 region has the DNA TGTGCCACCAGCAGAGGGACAGGGAGGGGGACTGAAGCTTTCTTT. Using reference TRBV15 and TRBJ1-1 for the parts outside the CDR3, the full variable domain is DAMVIQNPRYQVTQFGKPVTLSCSQTLNHNVMYWYQQKSSQAPKLLFHYYDKDFNNEADTPDNFQSRRPNTSFCFLDIRSPGLGDTAMYLCATSRGTGRGTEAFFGQGTRLTVV.